Following are 23 T cell receptor beta chains from one sample sequenced in a study of T-cell memory formation after mild COVID-19. TCRdb itself ran the 5' RACE reads through MiXCR, one entry per CDR3 protein. Among around 370,000 distinct CDR3 sequences listed, around a fifth were seen once. The specimen sequenced was PBMCs or a T cell subset sorted from them (not recorded which). The receptors were sampled from an adult woman who had mild COVID-19 (a few samples of this study predate the infection). Cell type and time point are not known.

The rearrangement uses TRBV7-3 and TRBJ2-1; 11 positions agree with TRBD2. V trimming: 2 bases; J trimming: 9 bases; junction bases outside the gene matches: 9. CDR1 is SGHTA, CDR2 FQGTGA, per germline. The CDR3 totals 16 residues. DNA of the CDR3: TGTGCCAGCAGCTTAGGGCTAGCGGGAGGTCTTATTGAGCAGTTCTTC. This gives the protein CASSLGLAGGLIEQFF.

The V gene is TRBV10-3, the J gene TRBJ2-1; 8 bases line up with TRBD1. The length of the CDR3 is 16 residues. The germline CDR1 and CDR2 sequences are ENHRY and SYGVKD. J lost 14 bases, V lost 2 bases, and 17 bases had no gene match. The CDR3 region is CAISESVQGAPIGKFF. The CDR3 nucleotides are TGTGCCATCAGTGAGAGCGTCCAGGGGGCTCCTATCGGGAAGTTCTTC.

In this sample, this clonotype turned up many times. The gene calls are TRBV4-3 and TRBJ2-4; the D gene is possibly TRBD2 (6 bases). CDR1 is LGHNA and CDR2 is YSLEER in the germline V gene. The CDR3 loop spans 15 amino acids. V was shortened by 1 base and J by 7 bases, with 14 bases between the two germline ends. CDR3 amino acids: CASSQAWDWGNIQYF. The CDR3 nucleotides are TGCGCCAGCAGCCAAGCCTGGGACTGGGGGAACATTCAGTACTTC.

This clonotype was found many times. This sequence joins TRBV20-1 and TRBJ2-1, with TRBD2 matching over 15 bases. The CDR3 consists of 18 residues. Per germline, CDR1 DFQATT and CDR2 SNEGSKA (reference sequence). J gave up 1 base and V 5 bases, and 9 bases lay outside the gene matches. CDR3 residues: CSAHTGTSGRMSYNEQFF. In DNA, the CDR3 is TGCAGTGCTCACACCGGGACTAGCGGGAGGATGTCCTACAATGAGCAGTTCTTC.

This clonotype has a handful of counts. V is TRBV7-9 and J is TRBJ2-4, with 8 positions matching TRBD2. Germline V CDR1 and CDR2: SEHNR, FQNEAQ (reference sequence). V trimming: 5 bases; J trimming: 2 bases; junction bases outside the gene matches: 5. CDR3 length: 15 residues. Here the CDR3 reads CASSRGGGTKNIQYF. For the CDR3, the DNA is TGTGCCAGCAGCCGGGGGGGCGGCACCAAAAACATTCAGTACTTC.

The chain has TRBV20-1 and TRBJ2-7; tentatively, D is TRBD1 (5 bases). Germline CDR1 is DFQATT and CDR2 is SNEGSKA (reference sequence). This CDR3 contains 14 residues. V dropped 7 bases and J dropped 2 bases, with 18 bases sitting between them. As DNA, the CDR3 is TGCAGTGGATCCCAGGGATTCACCGCCTACGAGCAGTACTTC. This gives the protein CSGSQGFTAYEQYF.

The chain carries TRBV20-1 and TRBJ2-5; 8 bases map to TRBD2. Germline CDR1 and CDR2: DFQATT and SNEGSKA (reference sequence). This CDR3 spans 13 amino acids. The V segment lost 1 base and the J segment 7 bases; nucleotides outside the gene matches: 5. The chain's CDR3 is CSARVSGEGTQYF. The CDR3 bases are TGCAGTGCTAGAGTTAGCGGGGAAGGGACCCAGTACTTC.

The CDR3 sequence is CATSDPYGRPGEAFF. The CDR3 DNA reads TGTGCCACCAGTGACCCCTACGGACGACCGGGTGAAGCTTTCTTT. The chain links TRBV24-1 to TRBJ1-1, with D hard to call. V lost 4 bases and J 7 bases, leaving 18 bases between the germline ends. The CDR3 covers 15 residues. Germline V gives CDR1 KGHDR, CDR2 SFDVKD.

V is TRBV29-1 and J is TRBJ2-6; D possibly corresponds to TRBD2 (7 bases). This CDR3 contains 15 residues. Trimming stripped 7 bases from V and 2 bases from J, with 15 bases between. Germline V lookup: CDR1 SQVTM, CDR2 ANQGSEA. The CDR3 DNA is TGCAGCGCCAAACAGGGAGGGGCTGGGGCCAACGTCCTGACTTTC. It codes for CSAKQGGAGANVLTF. Using reference TRBV29-1 and TRBJ2-6 for the parts outside the CDR3, the full variable domain is SAVISQKPSRDICQRGTSLTIQCQVDSQVTMMFWYRQQPGQSLTLIATANQGSEATYESGFVIDKFPISRPNLTFSTLTVSNMSPEDSSIYLCSAKQGGAGANVLTFGAGSRLTVL.

The CDR3 here is CASRETSVYEQYF. CDR3 nucleotides: TGTGCCAGCCGGGAGACTAGCGTCTACGAGCAGTACTTC. The chain combines TRBV6-6 with TRBJ2-7, with 8 bases that match TRBD2. J gave up 3 bases and V 8 bases, and 6 bases lay outside the gene matches. CDR1 and CDR2 (germline): MNHNY, SVGAGI (reference sequence). The CDR3 has 13 residues.

This clonotype was picked up a small number of times. The rearrangement uses TRBV5-6 and TRBJ2-1; TRBD2 is a possible D gene (6 bases). CDR1 is SGHDT and CDR2 is YYEEEE in the germline V gene. Trimming cost V 3 bases and J 8 bases, with 15 bases left between them. The CDR3 contains 14 residues. CDR3 DNA: TGTGCCAGCAGCTGGGGGTCAGGGAGGCATGAGCAGTTCTTC. Amino acid sequence: CASSWGSGRHEQFF.

The chain has TRBV5-4 and TRBJ2-4; D might be TRBD2 (5 bases). Per germline, CDR1 SGHNT and CDR2 YYREEE (reference sequence). V was clipped by 3 bases and J by 0 bases, with 13 bases between them. The CDR3 consists of 16 residues. This CDR3 reads CASSSLLDLAKNIQYF. DNA of the CDR3: TGTGCCAGCAGCTCGCTATTGGACTTAGCCAAAAACATTCAGTACTTC.

This clonotype came up a few times. The chain joins TRBV28 to TRBJ2-5, with 8 bases that match TRBD1. Trimming at V came to 5 bases and at J to 0 bases, leaving 14 bases not matched to a gene. This CDR3 contains 18 residues. The V gene's germline CDR1 is MDHEN and CDR2 SYDVKM. The CDR3 loop reads CASSLQPAGTGYQETQYF. CDR3 nucleotide sequence: TGTGCCAGCAGTCTCCAGCCAGCCGGGACAGGCTACCAAGAGACCCAGTACTTC.

This clonotype was observed a handful of times. The genes are TRBV9 and TRBJ2-3; the match to TRBD2 covers 9 bases. The CDR3 is 16 amino acids. J lost 4 bases, V lost 2 bases, and 8 bases had no gene match. The V gene's germline CDR1 is SGDLS and CDR2 YYNGEE. The CDR3: CASSVSGSGGPDTQYF. Here the CDR3 DNA reads TGTGCCAGCAGCGTTTCGGGTAGCGGGGGCCCAGATACGCAGTATTTT.

This clonotype has only a few counts. The V call is TRBV7-9, the J call TRBJ2-3, with D possibly being TRBD1 or TRBD2 (5 bases each). Germline-derived CDR1 and CDR2 are SEHNR and FQNEAQ (reference sequence). The CDR3 has 15 residues. Trimming took off 2 bases at V and 4 bases at J, with 13 bases between the two ends. CDR3 region: CASSLTGMGADTQYF. CDR3 in DNA: TGTGCCAGCAGCTTAACCGGGATGGGGGCAGATACGCAGTATTTT.

This clonotype was observed a handful of times. The junction departs from germline at one end; a sequencing error may be responsible. The rearrangement uses TRBV29-1 and TRBJ2-1; D gene ambiguous. Germline assignment: CDR1 SQVTM and CDR2 ANQGSEA. The CDR3 runs to 12 residues. The CDR3 DNA reads TGCAGCGTTAAGAGTTCCTACAATGGGCAGTTCTTC. The encoded protein is CSVKSSYNGQFF.

This clonotype was detected only a few times. The V call is TRBV2, the J call TRBJ1-5; 8 nucleotides align to TRBD1. The V gene's germline CDR1 is SNHLY and CDR2 FYNNEI. The CDR3 sequence is 15 residues long. After removal of 6 bases from V and 6 bases from J, the junction contained 10 bases not matched to a gene. Here the CDR3 DNA reads TGTGCCAGCAGCCTCGACAGGGACAGGAGTCAGCCCCAGCATTTT. As protein: CASSLDRDRSQPQHF.

The V call is TRBV9, the J call TRBJ2-1; 7 bases align to TRBD2. Germline lookup yields CDR1 SGDLS and CDR2 YYNGEE. There are 14 residues in the CDR3. The V and J ends lost 4 bases and 5 bases, in that order; junction bases with no gene match: 6. CDR3 amino acids: CASSKFGGDNEQFF. In DNA form, the CDR3 reads TGTGCCAGCAGCAAATTTGGGGGGGACAATGAGCAGTTCTTC.

This clonotype was seen more than once but under ten times. This chain connects TRBV6-2 or TRBV6-3 to TRBJ2-1; either TRBD1 or TRBD2 may fit D (6 bases each). The germline V gene encodes CDR1 MNHEY and CDR2 SVGEGT. The CDR3 runs to 15 residues. V lost 2 bases to trimming and J lost 7 bases, with 15 bases between them. The CDR3 DNA is TGTGCCAGCAGTTACATCGCGGGAAGGGGGAATGAGCAGTTCTTC. Translated: CASSYIAGRGNEQFF.

This clonotype was counted only a few times. V and J are TRBV11-2 and TRBJ2-1; D is uncertain. Per germline, CDR1 SGHAT and CDR2 FQNNGV. V was shortened by 6 bases and J by 7 bases, with 19 bases between the two germline ends. CDR3 length: 15 amino acids. The CDR3 loop reads CASRHSGGSFNEQFF. CDR3 nucleotide sequence: TGTGCCAGCAGACACTCGGGTGGTAGCTTTAATGAGCAGTTCTTC.

In this sample, this clonotype turned up a few times. The rearrangement joins TRBV12-3 or TRBV12-4 to TRBJ2-1, with 10 bases identical to TRBD2. V was clipped by 6 bases and J by 6 bases; unmatched bases: 20. CDR3 length: 19 residues. CDR3: CASSSRPTHLAGDSNEQFF. DNA of the CDR3: TGTGCCAGCAGCTCCCGCCCCACTCATCTAGCGGGAGATAGCAATGAGCAGTTCTTC.

This clonotype was recorded a few times. The chain carries TRBV7-9 and TRBJ2-6, with a weak D call TRBD1 (5 bases). CDR1 is SEHNR and CDR2 is FQNEAQ in the germline V gene (reference sequence). The CDR3 spans 16 residues. The ends were cut back, 7 bases at V and 0 bases at J, with 13 bases in the middle. Here the CDR3 DNA reads TGTGCCAGCACCCCCCCCACAGGCTCTGGGGCCAACGTCCTGACTTTC. Its protein product is CASTPPTGSGANVLTF. The full variable domain, with the rest looked up from reference TRBV7-9 and TRBJ2-6, is DTGVSQNPRHKITKRGQNVTFRCDPISEHNRLYWYRQTLGQGPEFLTYFQNEAQLEKSRLLSDRFSAERPKGSFSTLEIQRTEQGDSAMYLCASTPPTGSGANVLTFGAGSRLTVL.

This chain connects TRBV7-2 to TRBJ2-1, with 7 bases identical to TRBD1. The junction had 9 bases not matched to a gene; V was cut back by 1 base and J by 3 bases. This CDR3 has 17 residues. CDR1 is SGHTA and CDR2 is FQGNSA in the germline V gene. Here the CDR3 reads CASSLGGPGTVYNEQFF. In DNA form, the CDR3 reads TGTGCCAGCAGCTTAGGTGGGCCGGGGACAGTCTACAATGAGCAGTTCTTC.